Listed below are T cell receptor beta chains from one sample, sequenced in a study of blood T cells in healthy people across ages. TCRdb redid the calling of the 5' RACE reads with MiXCR, one entry per CDR3 protein. The table lists more than 800,000 distinct CDR3 sequences, under 35% of them singletons. Input material: blood. The receptors were gathered from a woman older than 75 in good health. The CDR3 runs from the conserved cysteine through the conserved F or W. D genes are given only for firm matches. A row's size may be missing; if present it is once, few, many or a size class.

>TRBV6-2/TRBV6-3|-|TRBJ2-5|many
CASSYSLGTQETQYF
TGTGCCAGCAGTTACTCCCTCGGGACCCAAGAGACCCAGTACTTC
>TRBV18|-|TRBJ2-7|-
CASSPFADSYEQYF
TGTGCCAGCTCCCCTTTCGCGGATTCCTACGAGCAGTACTTC
>TRBV6-2/TRBV6-3|-|TRBJ1-2|-
CATVGEAHGYTF
TGTGCCACCGTGGGCGAAGCCCATGGCTACACCTTC
>TRBV20-1|TRBD2|TRBJ2-1|few
CRASPGTSEVAKQFF
TGCAGGGCTAGCCCCGGGACTAGCGAAGTAGCCAAGCAGTTCTTC
>TRBV30|-|TRBJ2-7|many
CAWRTKSIGTYEQYF
TGTGCCTGGAGGACAAAGAGTATAGGGACCTACGAGCAGTACTTC
>TRBV2|-|TRBJ1-5|few
CASTKTGQNQPQHF
TGTGCCAGCACCAAAACGGGGCAAAATCAGCCCCAGCATTTT
>TRBV9|TRBD2|TRBJ2-7|-
CASSDGTSYEQYF
TGTGCCAGCAGTGACGGGACTAGCTACGAGCAGTACTTC
>TRBV28|-|TRBJ2-7|few
CASSLRSGGPYEQYF
TGTGCCAGCAGTTTAAGGTCAGGGGGGCCCTACGAGCAGTACTTC
>TRBV6-5|-|TRBJ2-3|many
CASSYEPPSTDTQYF
TGTGCCAGCAGTTATGAACCCCCTAGCACAGATACGCAGTATTTT
>TRBV6-5|-|TRBJ1-4|few
CASSYGRGANEKLFF
TGTGCCAGCAGTTATGGGAGGGGTGCTAATGAAAAACTGTTTTTT
>TRBV20-1|-|TRBJ1-5|-
CSAQGRRPQHF
TGCAGTGCCCAAGGGAGGAGACCCCAGCATTTT
>TRBV14|TRBD1|TRBJ1-2|-
CASSQEGSTGYGYTF
TGTGCCAGCAGCCAAGAAGGGTCGACAGGGTACGGCTACACCTTC
>TRBV6-6|TRBD2|TRBJ2-7|many
CASSPRGGGMTYEQYF
TGTGCCAGCAGCCCTCGGGGGGGCGGGATGACCTACGAGCAGTACTTC
>TRBV2|-|TRBJ1-2|few
CASILGGAVYGYTF
TGTGCCAGCATATTGGGGGGCGCGGTCTATGGCTACACCTTC
>TRBV12-3/TRBV12-4|-|TRBJ2-3|-
CASSLRRGAADAQYF
TGTGCCAGCAGTTTAAGACGGGGGGCAGCAGATGCGCAGTATTTT
>TRBV7-7|-|TRBJ2-3|-
CASSPLGPDTQYF
TGTGCCAGCAGCCCACTAGGCCCAGATACGCAGTATTTT
>TRBV14|-|TRBJ2-7|many
CASSQGALHLMWQYF
TGTGCCAGCAGCCAGGGGGCTTTACATCTTATGTGGCAGTACTTC
>TRBV6-2/TRBV6-3|TRBD2|TRBJ2-5|-
CASSYLSGGPFKETQYF
TGTGCCAGCAGTTACTTGTCGGGGGGACCTTTTAAAGAGACCCAGTACTTC
>TRBV27|-|TRBJ2-7|-
CASSLRVDGDLPYEQYF
TGTGCCAGCAGTCTCCGGGTGGACGGGGACCTTCCCTACGAGCAGTACTTC
>TRBV7-9|-|TRBJ2-5|many
CASSQPGRRVQETQYF
TGTGCCAGCAGCCAACCGGGACGGCGAGTCCAAGAGACCCAGTACTTC
>TRBV5-6|TRBD1|TRBJ2-2|few
CASSQDRGPTGELFF
TGTGCCAGCAGCCAGGACAGGGGGCCGACCGGGGAGCTGTTTTTT
>TRBV7-2|TRBD2|TRBJ2-7|many
CASSLDSASGAYEQYF
TGTGCCAGCAGCTTAGATTCTGCTAGCGGGGCCTACGAGCAGTACTTC